This entry is about one T cell receptor beta chain. This specimen comes from a study of blood T cell repertoires in COVID-19. The CDR3 is made up of 14 amino acids. The junction had 7 bases not matched to a gene; V was cut back by 6 bases and J by 8 bases. Germline V CDR1 and CDR2: WSHSY, SAAADI. Everyone who took part was roughly 18 to 100 years old, and they came from about two dozen US areas. As processed by the authors: The assay estimated nucleated cells by amplifying reference gene primers. Generated by immunoSEQ multiplex PCR, the TCRdb table keeps only in-frame clones and is missing some. D and trimming come from the DNA, and the V and J calls and clone size come from that table. The table has 380,000 or so clones, more than 75% seen once.

The V gene is TRBV10-2, the J gene TRBJ1-6; 7 bases agree with TRBD1. The receptor's source is a woman aged 25 to 39 with acute COVID-19. Sequencing used PBMCs or T cells enriched from blood (not recorded which). CDR3 protein: CASSDRVRDSPLHF. Here the CDR3 DNA reads TGCGCCAGCAGCGACAGGGTGAGGGATTCACCCCTCCACTTT.